The sequence of this TCR beta chain was determined in a study of cytomegalovirus exposure and HLA in healthy donors. General study findings and limits: Previously analyzed data showed that most TCR beta V segments were productive at a frequency of about 90% or about 30%.

On this clone: Antigen: not known.

Germline-derived CDR1 and CDR2 are MNHEY and SVGAGI. V lost 5 bases and J lost 7, with 18 bases in between. The CDR3 has 14 residues. Researchers ran the PCR with 60 Vbeta and 13 Jbeta primers. Data came from immunoSEQ multiplex PCR; TCRdb stores just in-frame clones and leaves some out. The sample lists some 45,000 clones, approximately 55% seen once, with about 12% in the top ten. Each donor was nominally healthy when sampled (though unrecorded immune exposures were likely). The rearrangement uses TRBV6-5 and TRBJ2-7; D possibly corresponds to TRBD2 (6 bases). Sequenced input: PBMCs. The origin of this receptor is a human donor in good health. The CDR3 DNA reads TGTGCCAGCAGTCGCTCTGTCCGGCGGGGTGAGCAGTACTTC. It specifies CASSRSVRRGEQYF.